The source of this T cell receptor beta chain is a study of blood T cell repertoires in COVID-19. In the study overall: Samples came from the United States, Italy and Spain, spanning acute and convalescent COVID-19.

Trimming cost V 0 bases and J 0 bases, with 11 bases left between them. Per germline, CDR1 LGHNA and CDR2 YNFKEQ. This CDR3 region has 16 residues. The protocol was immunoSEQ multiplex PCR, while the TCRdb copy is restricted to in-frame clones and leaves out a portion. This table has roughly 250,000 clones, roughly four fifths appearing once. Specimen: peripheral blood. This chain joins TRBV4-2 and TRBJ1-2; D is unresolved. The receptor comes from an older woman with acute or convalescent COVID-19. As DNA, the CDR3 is TGTGCCAGCAGCCAAGATCTCCTAGGAGCTAACTATGGCTACACCTTC. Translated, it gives CASSQDLLGANYGYTF.